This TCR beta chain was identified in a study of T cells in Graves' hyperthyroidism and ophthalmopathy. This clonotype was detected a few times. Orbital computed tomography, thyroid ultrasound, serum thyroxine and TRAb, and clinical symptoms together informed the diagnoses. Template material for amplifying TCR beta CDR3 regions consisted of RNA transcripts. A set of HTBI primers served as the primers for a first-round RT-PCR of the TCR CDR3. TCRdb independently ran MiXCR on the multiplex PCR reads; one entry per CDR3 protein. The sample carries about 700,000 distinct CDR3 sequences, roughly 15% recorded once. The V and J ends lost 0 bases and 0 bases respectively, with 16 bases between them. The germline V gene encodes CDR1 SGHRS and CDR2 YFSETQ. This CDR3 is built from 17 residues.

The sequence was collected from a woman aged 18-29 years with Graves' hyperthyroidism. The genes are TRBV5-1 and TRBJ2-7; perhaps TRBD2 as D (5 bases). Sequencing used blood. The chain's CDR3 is CASSLGSGIMYSYEQYF. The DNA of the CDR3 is TGCGCCAGCAGCTTGGGGAGCGGCATAATGTACTCCTACGAGCAGTACTTC. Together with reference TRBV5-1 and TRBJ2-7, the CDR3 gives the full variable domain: KAGVTQTPRYLIKTRGQQVTLSCSPISGHRSVSWYQQTPGQGLQFLFEYFSETQRNKGNFPGRFSGRQFSNSRSEMNVSTLELGDSALYLCASSLGSGIMYSYEQYFGPGTRLTVT.